This entry lists 18 T cell receptor beta chains sequenced from one sample in a study of T cell responses to AZD1222 COVID-19 vaccine. The protocol was immunoSEQ multiplex PCR, while the TCRdb copy is restricted to in-frame clones and leaves out a portion. The top ten hold roughly 1.5% of the sample, which has 100,000 to 150,000 clones, approximately 86% seen once. The sample in question was peripheral blood, obtained on day 0 of AZD1222 vaccination. These receptors all stem from an adult in good health.

The chain links TRBV7-9 to TRBJ2-6; unclear D gene. V lost 5 bases, J lost 0 bases, and 2 bases lay in between. Germline CDR1 reads SEHNR; CDR2 reads FQNEAQ (reference sequence). The CDR3 runs to 13 residues. CDR3 protein: CASSPSGANVLTF. The CDR3 nucleotides read TGTGCCAGCAGCCCCTCTGGGGCCAACGTCCTGACTTTC.

The genes are TRBV12-5 and TRBJ1-1, with a possible D match to TRBD1 (5 bases). V lost 3 bases and J 7 bases, leaving 12 bases between the germline ends. Germline CDR1 reads LGHNT; CDR2 reads FRNRAP. The CDR3 totals 13 residues. The CDR3 region is CASGFGEGREAFF. CDR3 nucleotides: TGTGCTAGTGGTTTCGGAGAGGGGCGTGAAGCTTTCTTT.

The chain has TRBV6-5 and TRBJ1-2, with TRBD1 matching over 7 bases. Germline CDR1 and CDR2: MNHEY and SVGAGI. The J segment lost 7 bases and the V segment lost 2 bases, leaving 7 bases of the junction unmatched. The CDR3 covers 14 residues. CDR3 in DNA: TGTGCCAGCAGTTACAGCGACAGGGCAAGTGGCTACACCTTC. This translates into CASSYSDRASGYTF.

This chain connects TRBV6-2 or TRBV6-3 to TRBJ1-2, with a weak D call TRBD1 (5 bases). In germline, CDR1 is MNHEY, CDR2 SVGEGT. The CDR3 is 16 residues long. Trimming shortened V by 5 bases and J by 4 bases, and 20 bases separated the two germline ends. The CDR3 sequence is CASSRAGPRGSYGYTF. CDR3 DNA sequence: TGTGCCAGCAGTCGCGCCGGTCCCCGGGGCTCCTATGGCTACACCTTC.

Only a few counts were recorded for this clone. The gene calls are TRBV3-1 (or the pseudogene TRBV3-2) and TRBJ1-2; D uncertain. Germline V gene data show CDR1 as LGHDT and CDR2 as YNNKEL (reference sequence). The length of the CDR3 is 14 residues. V was clipped by 0 bases and J by 4 bases, with 9 bases between them. The CDR3 sequence: CASSQESYGYGYTF. Written as DNA, the CDR3 is TGTGCCAGCAGCCAAGAATCATACGGCTATGGCTACACCTTC.

V usage is TRBV3-1 (or the pseudogene TRBV3-2) and J usage is TRBJ2-3; D is ambiguous. The germline CDR1 and CDR2 sequences are LGHDT and YNNKEL (reference sequence). This CDR3 spans 13 amino acids. Trimming took 6 bases from V and 6 from J, leaving 13 bases between them. CDR3: CASSFSPSDTQYF. The CDR3 DNA is TGTGCCAGCAGTTTCTCCCCGAGTGATACGCAGTATTTT.

This clone was recorded once. The chain employs TRBV6-2 or TRBV6-3 and TRBJ1-1; 10 bases fit TRBD1. V was clipped by 4 bases and J by 0 bases; unmatched bases: 11. CDR3 length: 18 residues. CDR1 is MNHEY and CDR2 is SVGEGT in the germline V gene. This chain's CDR3 is CASSLDRDRGKMNTEAFF. For the CDR3, the DNA is TGTGCCAGCAGTTTGGACCGGGACAGGGGAAAGATGAACACTGAAGCTTTCTTT.

This clone has just one count. The genes are TRBV4-2 and TRBJ2-7; 9 nucleotides match TRBD1. V was pared by 3 bases and J by 3 bases, with 6 bases of the junction left unmatched. From germline, CDR1 is LGHNA and CDR2 YNFKEQ. The CDR3 has 15 amino acids. This chain's CDR3 is CASSHGTGTNYEQYF. CDR3 DNA: TGTGCCAGCAGCCACGGGACAGGGACGAACTACGAGCAGTACTTC.

The chain is built from TRBV3-1 (or the pseudogene TRBV3-2) and TRBJ2-5; TRBD2 matches 9 bases. V lost 1 base to trimming and J lost 2 bases; unmatched junction nucleotides: 5. In germline, CDR1 is LGHDT, CDR2 YNNKEL (reference sequence). There are 16 residues in the CDR3. Here the CDR3 reads CASSQVPSGDQETQYF. As DNA, the CDR3 is TGTGCCAGCAGCCAAGTTCCTAGCGGGGATCAAGAGACCCAGTACTTC.

This clone showed up just a few times. CDR3 nucleotide sequence: TGTGCCAGCAGTTGGCGGCCCAGCTCCTATAATTCACCCCTCCACTTT. It yields the protein CASSWRPSSYNSPLHF. The chain recombines TRBV6-6 with TRBJ1-6; D is unclear. Germline-derived CDR1 and CDR2 are MNHNY and SVGAGI (reference sequence). V was clipped by 4 bases and J by 0 bases, with 10 bases between them. There are 16 residues in the CDR3.

This clone has just one count. The genes are TRBV19 and TRBJ1-2; maybe TRBD1 (5 bases). Trimming removed 10 bases at V and 7 bases at J, with 22 bases between. CDR1 is LNHDA, CDR2 SQIVND, per germline (reference sequence). This CDR3 is built from 14 residues. The CDR3 nucleotides are TGTGCCACCGTTGGGGCCGCGCGGAGGCGTGGCTACACCTTC. Translation: CATVGAARRRGYTF.

The DNA of the CDR3 is TGTGCCAGCAGTCCCCCCGGGACTCCCGGAAACACCATATATTTT. Translating gives CASSPPGTPGNTIYF. This rearrangement joins TRBV6-6 to TRBJ1-3; weak D call: TRBD1 (5 bases). Germline V gene data show CDR1 as MNHNY and CDR2 as SVGAGI (reference sequence). Trimming removed 5 bases from V and 4 bases from J, with 15 bases in between. There are 15 residues in the CDR3.

This clone was seen only once. The chain joins TRBV2 to TRBJ2-5, with 7 bases that match TRBD1. Germline-derived CDR1 and CDR2 are SNHLY and FYNNEI. The CDR3 has 15 amino acids. The J segment lost 5 bases and the V segment lost 6 bases, leaving 12 bases of the junction unmatched. The CDR3 spells CASRTYTGAHETQYF. The CDR3 region has the DNA TGTGCCAGCAGGACGTACACAGGGGCCCACGAGACCCAGTACTTC.

This chain connects TRBV7-9 to TRBJ1-2; 7 bases align to TRBD1. The CDR3 spans 15 residues. V was pared by 3 bases and J by 6 bases, with 10 bases of the junction left unmatched. Germline lookup yields CDR1 SEHNR and CDR2 FQNEAQ (reference sequence). This CDR3 is CASSLTSDRAHGYTF. The DNA for the CDR3 is TGTGCCAGCAGCTTGACAAGCGACAGGGCCCATGGCTACACCTTC.

The chain is built from TRBV7-3 and TRBJ1-1; D may be TRBD1 (5 bases). Germline CDR1 SGHTA, CDR2 FQGTGA. V was shortened by 4 bases and J by 7 bases, with 13 bases between the two germline ends. The CDR3 runs to 13 residues. Here the CDR3 DNA reads TGTGCCAGCAGCTCGTCACAGGAACATGAAGCTTTCTTT. Residues: CASSSSQEHEAFF.

The chain uses TRBV19 and TRBJ1-5; D gene ambiguous. The CDR3 length is 12 residues. Germline V gene data show CDR1 as LNHDA and CDR2 as SQIVND (reference sequence). Trimming stripped 10 bases from V and 8 bases from J, with 15 bases between. The DNA of the CDR3 is TGTGCCACCACAACCCCCCGGGAGCCCCAGCATTTT. It specifies CATTTPREPQHF.

This sequence joins TRBV7-2 and TRBJ1-5, with D unclear. The V and J ends lost 1 base and 0 bases respectively, with 10 bases between them. CDR1 SGHTA and CDR2 FQGNSA come from the germline V gene. The CDR3 consists of 16 residues. The CDR3 loop is CASSLGGDYSNQPQHF. DNA of the CDR3: TGTGCCAGCAGCTTAGGGGGAGATTATAGCAATCAGCCCCAGCATTTT.

As for this clone: At the DNA level, this CDR3 is encoded by other sequences in the same sample as well. V and J are TRBV19 and TRBJ2-1; no clear D. The length of the CDR3 is 11 residues. Per the germline V gene, CDR1 is LNHDA and CDR2 is SQIVND (reference sequence). V lost 3 bases, J lost 3 bases, and 0 bases lay in between. The CDR3 coding sequence is TGTGCCAGTAGTATCTACAATGAGCAGTTCTTC. Translated: CASSIYNEQFF.